This T cell receptor (beta chain) was sequenced in a study of blood T cell repertoires in COVID-19. CDR1 and CDR2 from the germline V gene are LNHDA and SQIVND (reference sequence). The CDR3 has 12 residues. The trim removed 10 bases at V and 4 bases at J, leaving 6 bases unmatched. In the original processing: By means of reference gene primer amplification, nucleated cell counts were estimated. Assay: immunoSEQ multiplex PCR; the TCRdb copy retains only in-frame clones and omits some. That table furnishes V, J and clone size, whereas the DNA furnished D and trimming. The data contain a few hundred thousand clones, about 90% of them singletons.

Sequencing used PBMCs or T cells enriched from blood (not recorded which). J is TRBJ1-2 and V is TRBV19; 7 positions agree with TRBD1. This clonotype was sampled from a woman between 45 and 65 years old with acute COVID-19. This CDR3 is CATTDRVYGYTF. The CDR3 nucleotides read TGTGCCACCACCGACAGGGTCTATGGCTACACCTTC.